The 5 T cell receptor beta chains in this list originate from one sample, sequenced in a study of cytomegalovirus exposure and HLA in healthy donors. PCR involved 60 Vbeta and 13 Jbeta primers. Sequencing used immunoSEQ multiplex PCR; TCRdb keeps in-frame clones, though not all of them. The sample yields some 140,000 clones, around 70% seen once. Material for sequencing was PBMCs. All receptors come from a man aged 25-45 years in good health and CMV-seronegative.

In its sample, this clone was seen a few times. This rearrangement joins TRBV7-2 to TRBJ2-5, with a possible D match to TRBD1 (6 bases). Germline V gene lookup returns CDR1 SGHTA and CDR2 FQGNSA. V lost 3 bases, J lost 5 bases, and 13 bases lay in between. CDR3 size: 14 residues. CDR3 residues: CASSFPGVLETQYF. The CDR3 DNA follows: TGTGCCAGCAGCTTCCCAGGGGTTCTGGAGACCCAGTACTTC.

The V call is TRBV18, the J call TRBJ2-3, with 7 bases lining up with TRBD1. The germline V gene encodes CDR1 KGHSH and CDR2 LQKENI. Losses at the gene ends were 1 base for V and 4 bases for J; bases not matched to a gene: 8. The CDR3 consists of 16 residues. The CDR3 loop is CASSPRRDSEADTQYF. The CDR3 DNA is TGTGCCAGCTCACCACGCCGGGACAGTGAAGCAGATACGCAGTATTTT.

The chain is built from TRBV7-9 and TRBJ1-2, with D tentatively TRBD1 (6 bases). Germline values: CDR1 SEHNR, CDR2 FQNEAQ (reference sequence). Trimming stripped 5 bases from V and 7 bases from J, with 20 bases between. This CDR3 is 15 amino acids long. The CDR3 sequence: CASSPSVQGASGYTF. In DNA, the CDR3 is TGTGCCAGCAGCCCCTCGGTACAGGGAGCGTCTGGCTACACCTTC.

The table lists this clone with a few counts. The J gene is TRBJ2-7, the V gene TRBV2; no firm D call. The germline CDR1 and CDR2 sequences are SNHLY and FYNNEI. The germline V and J ends were trimmed by 5 bases and 5 bases, with 7 bases remaining between them. The CDR3 consists of 11 residues. CDR3 sequence (DNA): TGTGCCAGCAGTCCCTTCGACGAGCAGTACTTC. Protein sequence: CASSPFDEQYF.

The rearrangement links TRBV27 to TRBJ2-3; 9 nucleotides align to TRBD1. CDR3 length: 16 residues. Germline CDR1 is MNHEY and CDR2 is SMNVEV (reference sequence). V lost 5 bases and J lost 5; bases outside the gene matches: 11. CDR3 coding DNA: TGTGCCAGCAGTACCCCCGGGACAGGGATAGGAGATACGCAGTATTTT. Translation gives CASSTPGTGIGDTQYF.